Following are 8 T cell receptor beta chains from one sample sequenced in a study of shared clonotypes between healthy human individuals. The protocol was immunoSEQ multiplex PCR, while the TCRdb copy is restricted to in-frame clones and leaves out a portion. The profile covers some 350,000 clones, with under 80% appearing a single time and about a tenth taken by the ten largest. Sample: memory CD4+ T cells sorted from blood. Subset noted: CD45RA-negative fraction. These TCRs come from a man aged 30 to 45 in good health.

The chain uses TRBV27 and TRBJ2-3, with D perhaps TRBD1 (6 bases). CDR1 is MNHEY, CDR2 SMNVEV, per germline (reference sequence). V dropped 3 bases and J dropped 2 bases, with 12 bases sitting between them. This CDR3 comprises 15 residues. This CDR3 reads CASSFGAGDTDTQYF. The CDR3 DNA reads TGTGCCAGCAGTTTCGGGGCAGGGGACACAGATACGCAGTATTTT.

The chain is built from TRBV4-2 and TRBJ2-4; tentative D call: TRBD2 (6 bases). From germline, CDR1 is LGHNA and CDR2 YNFKEQ. The CDR3 consists of 16 residues. Trimming removed 4 bases at V and 2 bases at J, with 15 bases between. The CDR3: CASSREVAESKNIQYF. The CDR3 bases are TGTGCCAGCAGCCGGGAAGTAGCGGAGTCCAAAAACATTCAGTACTTC.

The chain uses TRBV9 and TRBJ1-3; D is perhaps TRBD1 (5 bases). Germline CDR1 is SGDLS and CDR2 is YYNGEE. V lost 2 bases to trimming and J lost 0 bases, with 15 bases between them. This CDR3 has 17 residues. The CDR3 reads CASSVNRGPSSGNTIYF. CDR3 in DNA: TGTGCCAGCAGCGTTAATAGGGGACCCTCCTCTGGAAACACCATATATTTT.

The chain carries TRBV2 and TRBJ2-2; 7 bases are shared with TRBD1. From germline, CDR1 is SNHLY and CDR2 FYNNEI. Trimming took 5 bases from V and 1 from J; bases not matched to a gene: 7. The CDR3 sequence is 16 residues long. CDR3 protein: CASSPQGTMNTGELFF. CDR3 sequence (DNA): TGTGCCAGCAGTCCACAGGGGACGATGAACACCGGGGAGCTGTTTTTT.

J is TRBJ2-3 and V is TRBV5-1; 10 bases line up with TRBD2. Per germline, CDR1 SGHRS and CDR2 YFSETQ. The CDR3 runs 15 residues. J gave up 0 bases and V 4 bases, and 2 bases lay outside the gene matches. CDR3 in amino acids: CASSQLAGSTDTQYF. The CDR3 DNA sequence: TGCGCCAGCAGCCAACTAGCGGGAAGCACAGATACGCAGTATTTT.

This rearrangement joins TRBV2 to TRBJ2-5; no clear D gene. V shed 8 bases and J shed 0 bases, with 7 bases lying between them. The CDR3 contains 12 residues. From germline, CDR1 is SNHLY and CDR2 FYNNEI. CDR3 protein: CASGRHQETQYF. In DNA, the CDR3 is TGTGCCAGCGGGCGTCACCAAGAGACCCAGTACTTC. The full variable domain, completed using reference TRBV2 and TRBJ2-5, is EPEVTQTPSHQVTQMGQEVILRCVPISNHLYFYWYRQILGQKVEFLVSFYNNEISEKSEIFDDQFSVERPDGSNFTLKIRSTKLEDSAMYFCASGRHQETQYFGPGTRLLVL.

This clone was seen only a few times. The genes are TRBV11-2 and TRBJ1-3; 10 positions match TRBD1. This CDR3 comprises 15 residues. Looked up from germline, CDR1 is SGHAT and CDR2 is FQNNGV. The V gene end was trimmed by 6 bases and the J gene end by 4 bases; junction bases not matched to a gene: 6. DNA for the CDR3: TGTGCCAGCAGGTGGGGGACAGGGGACGGAAACACCATATATTTT. It translates to CASRWGTGDGNTIYF.

This clone came up many times. CDR3 sequence reads: CASRGGQGASRAGNTIYF. The CDR3 bases are TGTGCCAGCAGGGGAGGACAGGGGGCGTCCCGGGCTGGAAACACCATATATTTT. The chain carries TRBV28 and TRBJ1-3; the match to TRBD1 covers 11 bases. There are 18 residues in the CDR3. CDR1 is MDHEN and CDR2 is SYDVKM in the germline V gene. With V trimmed by 6 bases and J by 2 bases, 12 bases remained unmatched.